These 18 T cell receptor beta chains were all obtained from the same sample, sequenced in a study of T cells in women clearing cervical HPV infection. Profiling relied on immunoSEQ multiplex PCR, and the TCRdb table lists in-frame clones only, not all of them. Here the sample table reports roughly 49,000 clones. The sequenced sample consisted of blood buffy coat. These receptors all come from a woman aged 18 to 75 with a cervical HPV16 infection that either progressed to CIN3+ or cleared (not recorded which).

Concerning this clone: Read sequence stops 3 residues before the CDR3 end, and the germline J gene provides the missing end. The chain recombines TRBV6-2 or TRBV6-3 with TRBJ2-5; TRBD2 matches 13 bases. J gave up 5 bases and V 2 bases, and 2 bases lay outside the gene matches. From germline, CDR1 is MNHEY and CDR2 SVGEGT. The CDR3 extends over 15 amino acids. The CDR3 protein is CASSYTSGGAETQYF. CDR3 DNA (partial): TGTGCCAGCAGTTACACTAGCGGGGGGGCCGAGACC.

Regarding this clone: With the read ending 3 residues before the CDR3 end, the germline J gene is used to fill in that end. The chain carries TRBV4-1 and TRBJ2-7; D perhaps matches TRBD2 (5 bases). The CDR3 covers 18 residues. The V end was cut by 0 bases, the J end by 0 bases, with 18 bases between. Germline V CDR1 and CDR2: MGHRA, YSYEKL. CDR3 bases read: TGCGCCAGCAGCCAAGATCCGGAACGGACTTTCCGCTCCTACGAG. The encoded protein is CASSQDPERTFRSYE. In full, the CDR3 reads CASSQDPERTFRSYEQYF.

Comments on this clone: The read terminates 3 residues ahead of where the CDR3 ends, so the germline J gene completes it. This rearrangement joins TRBV7-2 to TRBJ2-1; tentatively, D is TRBD1 or TRBD2 (5 bases each). Trimming removed 5 bases from V and 2 bases from J, with 13 bases in between. This CDR3 is 15 amino acids long. Germline assignment: CDR1 SGHTA and CDR2 FQGNSA. CDR3 amino acids: CASSEVRGAYNEQFF. CDR3 DNA (partial): TGTGCCAGCAGCGAGGTTAGGGGAGCCTACAATGAG.

For this clone: Read data end 3 residues before the CDR3 end; the end is taken from the germline J gene. The chain is built from TRBV19 and TRBJ2-7, with D tentatively TRBD2 (5 bases). This CDR3 contains 15 residues. V was pared by 6 bases and J by 5 bases, with 20 bases between. Germline-derived CDR1 and CDR2 are LNHDA and SQIVND (reference sequence). The CDR3 here is CASRPTDLGMDEQYF. Partial CDR3 DNA: TGTGCCAGTAGACCAACGGACTTAGGGATGGACGAG. Together with reference TRBV19 and TRBJ2-7, the CDR3 gives the full variable domain: DGGITQSPKYLFRKEGQNVTLSCEQNLNHDAMYWYRQDPGQGLRLIYYSQIVNDFQKGDIAEGYSVSREKKESFPLTVTSAQKNPTAFYLCASRPTDLGMDEQYFGPGTRLTVT.

As to this clone: The read stops 3 residues short of the end of the CDR3; the missing end is completed from the germline J gene. V and J are TRBV19 and TRBJ1-2; D perhaps matches TRBD1 (5 bases). The CDR3 has 15 residues. Germline values: CDR1 LNHDA, CDR2 SQIVND (reference sequence). CDR3 DNA (partial): TGTGCCAGTAGTCCAATAGCGGGGGGTTCCTACGAC. This encodes CASSPIAGGSYD. In full, the CDR3 reads CASSPIAGGSYDYTF.

A note on this clone: Read sequence stops 3 residues before the CDR3 end, and the germline J gene provides the missing end. The chain combines TRBV20-1 with TRBJ2-5; D perhaps matches TRBD2 (6 bases). The CDR3 runs to 13 residues. From germline, CDR1 is DFQATT and CDR2 SNEGSKA (reference sequence). The V end lost 8 bases, the J end lost 1 base, and 14 bases lay between the germline ends. CDR3 amino acids: CSTRAGSQETQYF. CDR3 DNA (partial): TGCAGTACCAGGGCCGGGAGCCAAGAGACC.

In the case of this clone: The missing CDR3 end, 3 residues past where the read stops, is filled in from the germline J gene. The chain carries TRBV10-1 and TRBJ1-1; D unresolved. Trimming removed 6 bases from V and 7 bases from J, with 15 bases in between. This CDR3 is 13 amino acids long. Germline lookup yields CDR1 WNHNN and CDR2 SYGVQD (reference sequence). The chain's CDR3 is CASSAGRANEAFF. CDR3 DNA (partial): TGCGCCAGCAGCGCAGGAAGGGCCAATGAA.

A word on this clone: The CDR3 end is not reached by the read, which stops 3 residues before it; the germline J gene fills it in. The chain uses TRBV6-1 and TRBJ2-2, with TRBD2 as a possible D gene (7 bases). The V gene's germline CDR1 is MNHNS and CDR2 SASEGT. V lost 4 bases and J lost 6, with 18 bases in between. The CDR3 contains 16 residues. The CDR3 protein is CASSVEGGAESGELFF. The part of the CDR3 DNA that was read is TGTGCCAGCAGTGTCGAAGGGGGGGCGGAATCCGGGGAG.

CDR3 DNA (partial): TGTGCCAGCAGTGGGGACAGTACCTCTGGGGCCAACGTC. Protein sequence: CASSGDSTSGANV. The CDR3 reads in full as CASSGDSTSGANVLTF. The chain has TRBV6-1 and TRBJ2-6, with 7 positions matching TRBD1. The missing CDR3 end, 3 residues past where the read stops, is filled in from the germline J gene. The CDR3 is made up of 16 amino acids. Germline CDR1 and CDR2: MNHNS and SASEGT. V trimming: 4 bases; J trimming: 0 bases; junction bases outside the gene matches: 3.

CDR3 DNA, as far as it was read: TGTGCCAGCAGTGGGGACATTCCTAACTATGGC. It encodes CASSGDIPNYG. The CDR3, in full, reads CASSGDIPNYGYTF. The rearrangement uses TRBV2 and TRBJ1-2; D perhaps matches TRBD1 (6 bases). The read comes to an end 3 residues before the CDR3 does, leaving the germline J gene to fill in the end. The ends were cut back, 4 bases at V and 0 bases at J, with 9 bases in the middle. There are 14 residues in the CDR3. Germline V CDR1 and CDR2: SNHLY, FYNNEI.

Regarding this clone: The CDR3 is cut off 3 residues early in the read; its end comes from the germline J gene. This specimen includes other DNA sequences encoding the same CDR3. This chain joins TRBV2 and TRBJ1-6, with 7 nucleotides matching TRBD1. The J segment lost 7 bases and the V segment lost 4 bases, leaving 1 base of the junction unmatched. Germline CDR1 and CDR2: SNHLY and FYNNEI. The CDR3 runs to 13 residues. The covered CDR3 bases are TGTGCCAGCAGTGGACAGGGAAATTCACCC. This sequence encodes CASSGQGNSP. From start to end, the CDR3 is CASSGQGNSPLHF.

As to this clone: The read gets to within 3 residues of the CDR3 end, and the germline J gene fills in the rest. This chain uses TRBV30 with TRBJ2-6, with unresolved D. The CDR3 totals 15 residues. Germline lookup yields CDR1 GTSNPN and CDR2 SVGIG (reference sequence). Trimming left V 4 bases short and J 0 bases short, with 10 bases between. CDR3 amino acids: CAWTLGLSGANVLTF. The DNA read from the CDR3 is TGTGCCTGGACCCTTGGGCTCTCTGGGGCCAACGTC. Full variable domain (missing parts from reference TRBV30 and TRBJ2-6): SQTIHQWPATLVQPVGSPLSLECTVEGTSNPNLYWYRQAAGRGLQLLFYSVGIGQISSEVPQNLSASRPQDRQFILSSKKLLLSDSGFYLCAWTLGLSGANVLTFGAGSRLTVL.

With respect to this clone: The read ends 3 residues early relative to the CDR3; the germline J gene fills the gap. The chain links TRBV29-1 to TRBJ2-3, with 7 bases matching TRBD2. The CDR3 totals 13 residues. Trimming cost V 8 bases and J 6 bases; bases outside gene matches: 11. Per germline, CDR1 SQVTM and CDR2 ANQGSEA. CDR3 sequence: CSPRSGDSDTQYF. The DNA read from the CDR3 is TGCAGCCCCCGGAGCGGGGATTCGGATACG.

As to this clone: The read ends 3 residues before the CDR3 terminus; that terminus is restored from the germline J gene. V and J are TRBV7-2 and TRBJ2-7; 8 nucleotides line up with TRBD2. Trimming cost V 4 bases and J 1 base; bases outside gene matches: 3. In germline, CDR1 is SGHTA, CDR2 FQGNSA. This CDR3 comprises 14 residues. The covered CDR3 bases are TGTGCCAGCAGCTACAGCGGGGGTTCCTACGAG. Protein sequence: CASSYSGGSYE. The complete CDR3 protein is CASSYSGGSYEQYF. Variable domain in full (rest from reference TRBV7-2 and TRBJ2-7): GAGVSQSPSNKVTEKGKDVELRCDPISGHTALYWYRQSLGQGLEFLIYFQGNSAPDKSGLPSDRFSAERTGGSVSTLTIQRTQQEDSAVYLCASSYSGGSYEQYFGPGTRLTVT.

As for this clone: The sequence runs out 3 residues before the end of the CDR3; the remainder is reconstructed from the germline J gene. J is TRBJ1-6 and V is TRBV19, with D possibly being TRBD1 (6 bases). The V and J ends lost 5 bases and 9 bases respectively, with 20 bases between them. Germline V gene data show CDR1 as LNHDA and CDR2 as SQIVND (reference sequence). CDR3 length: 16 residues. The sequenced CDR3 bases are TGTGCCAGTAGTCCGCCCCTGGACAGAGCTCCTTCACCC. It yields the protein CASSPPLDRAPSP. The entire CDR3 sequence reads CASSPPLDRAPSPLHF.

In regard to this clone: From the germline J gene comes the end of the CDR3, since the read stops 3 residues before it. V is TRBV20-1 and J is TRBJ2-7; TRBD1 matches 7 bases. The CDR3 runs 16 residues. The germline gives CDR1 DFQATT, CDR2 SNEGSKA (reference sequence). After removal of 0 bases from V and 2 bases from J, the junction contained 10 bases not matched to a gene. The CDR3 protein is CSARDPLDRDAYEQYF. The part of the CDR3 DNA that was read is TGCAGTGCTAGAGACCCCCTTGACAGGGATGCCTACGAG.

As to this clone: The read stops 3 residues short of the end of the CDR3; the missing end is completed from the germline J gene. The rearrangement links TRBV5-6 to TRBJ2-2; TRBD1 matches at 9 bases. This CDR3 contains 15 residues. CDR1 is SGHDT and CDR2 is YYEEEE in the germline V gene. Partial CDR3 DNA: TGTGCCAGCAGCGGGGGGACAGGGCTGGGTGAAAAG. Translating it yields CASSGGTGLGEK. The CDR3 in full is CASSGGTGLGEKLFF.

Details on this clone: The CDR3 end falls 3 residues outside the read, so it is completed with the germline J gene. This chain uses TRBV5-1 with TRBJ1-3, with D hard to call. V was pared by 6 bases and J by 0 bases, with 7 bases between. Germline loops: CDR1 SGHRS, CDR2 YFSETQ. The CDR3 spans 13 residues. The CDR3 bases that were read are TGCGCCAGCAAGGTGTCCTCTGGAAACACC. Residues: CASKVSSGNT. The whole CDR3 protein reads CASKVSSGNTIYF. The whole variable domain, remainder taken from reference TRBV5-1 and TRBJ1-3, is KAGVTQTPRYLIKTRGQQVTLSCSPISGHRSVSWYQQTPGQGLQFLFEYFSETQRNKGNFPGRFSGRQFSNSRSEMNVSTLELGDSALYLCASKVSSGNTIYFGEGSWLTVV.